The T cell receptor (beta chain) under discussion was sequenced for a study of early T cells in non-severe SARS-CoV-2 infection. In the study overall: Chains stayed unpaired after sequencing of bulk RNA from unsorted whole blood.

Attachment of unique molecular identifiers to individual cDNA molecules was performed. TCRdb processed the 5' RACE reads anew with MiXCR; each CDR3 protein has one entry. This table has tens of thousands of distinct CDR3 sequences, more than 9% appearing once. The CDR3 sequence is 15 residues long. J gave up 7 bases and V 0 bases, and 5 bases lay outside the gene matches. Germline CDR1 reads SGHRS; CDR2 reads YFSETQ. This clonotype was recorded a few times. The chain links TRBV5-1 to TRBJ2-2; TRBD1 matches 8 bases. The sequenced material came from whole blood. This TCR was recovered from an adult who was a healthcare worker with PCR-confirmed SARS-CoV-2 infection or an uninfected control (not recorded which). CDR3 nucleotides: TGCGCCAGCAGCTTGGTATCAGGGGGCGACGGGGAGCTGTTTTTT. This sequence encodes CASSLVSGGDGELFF.